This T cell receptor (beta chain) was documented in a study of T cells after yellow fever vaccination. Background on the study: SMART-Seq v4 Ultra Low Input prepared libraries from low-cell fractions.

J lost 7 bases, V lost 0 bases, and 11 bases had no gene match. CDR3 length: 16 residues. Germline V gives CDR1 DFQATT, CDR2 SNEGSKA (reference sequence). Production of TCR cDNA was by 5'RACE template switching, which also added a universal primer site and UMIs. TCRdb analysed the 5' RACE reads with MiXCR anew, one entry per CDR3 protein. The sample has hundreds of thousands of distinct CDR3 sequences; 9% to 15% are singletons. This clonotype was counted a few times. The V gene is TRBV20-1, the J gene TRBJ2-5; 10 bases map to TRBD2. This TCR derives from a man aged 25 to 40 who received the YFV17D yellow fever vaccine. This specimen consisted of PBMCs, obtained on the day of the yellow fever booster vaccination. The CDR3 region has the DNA TGCAGTGCTAGAGATCGCCTAGCGGGAGCCCCAGGGACCCAGTACTTC. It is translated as CSARDRLAGAPGTQYF.